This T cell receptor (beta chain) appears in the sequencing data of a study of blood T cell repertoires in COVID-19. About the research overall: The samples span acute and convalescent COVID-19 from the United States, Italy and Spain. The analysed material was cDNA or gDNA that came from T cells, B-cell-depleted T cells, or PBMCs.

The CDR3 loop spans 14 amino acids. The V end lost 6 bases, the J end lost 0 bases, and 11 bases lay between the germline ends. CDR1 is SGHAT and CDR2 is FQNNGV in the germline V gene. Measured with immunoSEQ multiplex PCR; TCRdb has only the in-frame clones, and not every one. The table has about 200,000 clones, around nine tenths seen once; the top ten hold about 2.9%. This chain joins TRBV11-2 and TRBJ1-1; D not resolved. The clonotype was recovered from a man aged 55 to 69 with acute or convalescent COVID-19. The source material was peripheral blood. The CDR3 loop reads CASRSGRVNTEAFF. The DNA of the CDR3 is TGTGCCAGCAGATCGGGGAGGGTGAACACTGAAGCTTTCTTT.